This TCR beta chain appears in the sequencing data of a study of T cells after yellow fever vaccination. This clonotype was seen a few times. TCRdb re-called the 5' RACE reads with MiXCR, one entry per CDR3 protein. The sample has hundreds of thousands of distinct CDR3 sequences; roughly 8.7% are singletons. The clonotype was recovered from a man in his late teens or twenties who received the YFV17D yellow fever vaccine. The sample was PBMCs, taken on the day of the first yellow fever vaccination.

DNA of the CDR3: TGTGCCAGCAGTTCTGGTGCGACTTCTAACTATGGCTACACCTTC. Protein product: CASSSGATSNYGYTF. The chain is built from TRBV27 and TRBJ1-2; D ambiguous. CDR3 size: 15 residues. V dropped 4 bases and J dropped 0 bases, with 12 bases sitting between them. Per the germline V gene, CDR1 is MNHEY and CDR2 is SMNVEV (reference sequence).